Presented here are 32 T cell receptor beta chains from one specimen sequenced in a study of blood T cell repertoires in COVID-19. Sequencing used immunoSEQ multiplex PCR; TCRdb keeps in-frame clones, though not all of them. The sample yields under 200,000 clones, just under 90% seen once. The sample was peripheral blood. These receptors were taken from a woman aged 70-85 years with COVID-19, enrolled during active disease.

The chain employs TRBV2 and TRBJ1-1; D unresolved. This CDR3 is built from 12 residues. Germline V CDR1 and CDR2: SNHLY, FYNNEI. V lost 8 bases and J 3 bases, leaving 10 bases between the germline ends. The CDR3 spells CASGGPYTEAFF. DNA for the CDR3: TGTGCCAGCGGAGGGCCGTACACTGAAGCTTTCTTT.

This sequence joins TRBV5-8 and TRBJ2-1; perhaps TRBD1 as D (6 bases). CDR1 is SGHTS, CDR2 YDEGEE, per germline. The CDR3 length is 14 residues. Trimming stripped 4 bases from V and 4 bases from J, with 12 bases between. The CDR3 DNA follows: TGTGCCAGCAGCCGCCGGGACAAATACAATGAGCAGTTCTTC. Its translation: CASSRRDKYNEQFF.

This chain links TRBV25-1 with TRBJ2-5; 7 nucleotides agree with TRBD2. Germline values: CDR1 MGHDK, CDR2 SYGVNS. Losses at the gene ends were 3 bases for V and 5 bases for J; bases not matched to a gene: 9. This CDR3 comprises 15 residues. The CDR3 region is CASSEASGGGETQYF. DNA for the CDR3: TGTGCCAGCAGTGAGGCTAGCGGAGGCGGGGAGACCCAGTACTTC.

The chain couples TRBV3-1 (or the pseudogene TRBV3-2) to TRBJ2-3; 7 bases agree with TRBD2. Germline CDR1 and CDR2: LGHDT and YNNKEL (reference sequence). After removal of 0 bases from V and 6 bases from J, the junction contained 6 bases not matched to a gene. The CDR3 runs 15 residues. The CDR3 loop reads CASSQDMGGIDTQYF. Here the CDR3 DNA reads TGTGCCAGCAGCCAAGATATGGGAGGGATTGATACGCAGTATTTT.

The chain employs TRBV30 and TRBJ1-5; D is unresolved. The V and J ends lost 0 bases and 8 bases respectively, with 14 bases between them. The CDR3 covers 14 residues. The germline CDR1 and CDR2 sequences are GTSNPN and SVGIG (reference sequence). The CDR3 DNA sequence: TGTGCCTGGAGTGTAACCACGGTTCGTGAGCCCCAGCATTTT. Translating it yields CAWSVTTVREPQHF.

This clone was recorded once. This chain uses TRBV5-3 with TRBJ1-3, with D possibly matching TRBD1 (6 bases). TRBV5-3 is designated an ORF whose function remains uncertain. CDR3 length: 15 residues. V gave up 2 bases and J gave up 14 bases, with 23 bases separating them. CDR3 sequence: CARSLFYPGGTLLYF. DNA of the CDR3: TGTGCCAGAAGCTTATTTTACCCGGGGGGGACACTTTTATATTTT.

The chain carries TRBV2 and TRBJ1-2; 7 positions match TRBD1. Germline assignment: CDR1 SNHLY and CDR2 FYNNEI. The CDR3 contains 14 residues. After removal of 6 bases from V and 2 bases from J, the junction contained 6 bases not matched to a gene. CDR3 loop: CASSRQGANYGYTF. CDR3 DNA: TGTGCCAGCAGCCGACAGGGCGCCAACTATGGCTACACCTTC.

V and J are TRBV7-3 and TRBJ2-1; D is ambiguous. Trimming removed 2 bases from V and 5 bases from J, with 7 bases in between. Per germline, CDR1 SGHTA and CDR2 FQGTGA. This CDR3 is built from 13 residues. CDR3 in amino acids: CASSLVRNNEQFF. The CDR3 coding sequence is TGTGCCAGCAGCTTAGTCAGAAACAATGAGCAGTTCTTC.

The chain couples TRBV5-1 to TRBJ2-7; 15 nucleotides match TRBD2. The CDR3 is 14 residues long. Germline assignment: CDR1 SGHRS and CDR2 YFSETQ. The junction had 3 bases not matched to a gene; V was cut back by 3 bases and J by 8 bases. CDR3 region: CASSSGLAGGQQYF. Written as DNA, the CDR3 is TGCGCCAGCAGCTCGGGACTAGCGGGGGGCCAGCAGTACTTC.

In its sample, this clone was seen once. The gene calls are TRBV30 and TRBJ1-1, with D possibly being TRBD1 (6 bases). The ends were cut back, 3 bases at V and 5 bases at J, with 25 bases in the middle. The CDR3 contains 17 residues. Germline V lookup: CDR1 GTSNPN, CDR2 SVGIG (reference sequence). CDR3 nucleotide sequence: TGTGCCTGGAGCGTCCCCAAGGGATGGGGGCGACAGACTGAAGCTTTCTTT. Translating it yields CAWSVPKGWGRQTEAFF.

The chain combines TRBV19 with TRBJ2-2, with 13 positions matching TRBD2. CDR1 is LNHDA and CDR2 is SQIVND in the germline V gene (reference sequence). The CDR3 sequence is 17 residues long. V lost 2 bases to trimming and J lost 5 bases; unmatched junction nucleotides: 5. The CDR3 coding sequence is TGTGCCAGTAGTATAAGGCGACTAGCGGGGGGTACCGGGGAGCTGTTTTTT. Translated: CASSIRRLAGGTGELFF.

This chain joins TRBV10-3 and TRBJ1-2; 11 positions agree with TRBD1. This CDR3 comprises 15 residues. V dropped 3 bases and J dropped 4; count of bases not matched to a gene: 4. In germline, CDR1 is ENHRY, CDR2 SYGVKD. The CDR3 region has the DNA TGTGCCATCAGTGACCGGACAGGGGGCCTCTATGGCTACACCTTC. Its translation is CAISDRTGGLYGYTF.

The chain joins TRBV29-1 to TRBJ2-1; 7 nucleotides align to TRBD2. The J segment lost 6 bases and the V segment lost 1 base, leaving 9 bases of the junction unmatched. Per germline, CDR1 SQVTM and CDR2 ANQGSEA. The CDR3 covers 15 residues. CDR3 nucleotides: TGCAGCGTTGAAGGGTCGGGGACTAACCCCAATGAGCAGTTCTTC. Its translation is CSVEGSGTNPNEQFF.

This clone has only a few counts. The rearrangement joins TRBV12-3 or TRBV12-4 to TRBJ1-2; D possibly corresponds to TRBD1 (5 bases). The CDR3 loop spans 13 amino acids. The germline V and J ends were trimmed by 10 bases and 2 bases, with 14 bases remaining between them. Here the CDR3 DNA reads TGTGCCACCTCGTACGACAGCAACTATGGCTACACCTTC. Residues: CATSYDSNYGYTF.

The sample holds one count of this clone. This chain uses TRBV5-1 with TRBJ1-5; perhaps TRBD1 as D (6 bases). The CDR3 has 14 residues. Trimming left V 8 bases short and J 7 bases short, with 19 bases between. In germline, CDR1 is SGHRS, CDR2 YFSETQ. The CDR3 DNA reads as TGCGCCAGGACCAAACAGGGACCGAGACAGCCCCAGCATTTT. This translates into CARTKQGPRQPQHF.

V gene TRBV4-1 combines with J gene TRBJ2-7, with D possibly TRBD1 on 6 matching bases. Germline loops: CDR1 MGHRA, CDR2 YSYEKL. Trimming stripped 0 bases from V and 6 bases from J, with 12 bases between. The CDR3 totals 14 residues. CDR3 amino acids: CASSQEGLRGEQYF. CDR3 coding DNA: TGCGCCAGCAGCCAAGAGGGTCTCAGGGGCGAGCAGTACTTC.

This clone appeared a few times. The gene calls are TRBV15 and TRBJ2-7; 8 nucleotides line up with TRBD1. The germline gives CDR1 LNHNV, CDR2 YYDKDF (reference sequence). This CDR3 is 17 amino acids long. With 4 bases clipped from V and 2 bases from J, the junction kept 13 bases outside the gene matches. Here the CDR3 DNA reads TGTGCCACCAGCATCCTCCCAGGAGGGACAGGTCCCTACGAGCAGTACTTC. Protein sequence: CATSILPGGTGPYEQYF.

This clone occurred a few times. V is TRBV3-1 (or the pseudogene TRBV3-2) and J is TRBJ1-1, with D perhaps matching TRBD1 (6 bases). Germline values: CDR1 LGHDT, CDR2 YNNKEL (reference sequence). The V end was cut by 3 bases, the J end by 6 bases, with 8 bases between. The CDR3 consists of 12 residues. In DNA, the CDR3 is TGTGCCAGCAGCCACAGGGGCTCTGAAGCTTTCTTT. As protein: CASSHRGSEAFF.

V usage is TRBV11-2 and J usage is TRBJ2-7; TRBD2 matches 9 bases. The CDR3 sequence is 14 residues long. Germline V gene data show CDR1 as SGHAT and CDR2 as FQNNGV. V shed 5 bases and J 6 bases; nucleotides not matched to a gene: 8. The CDR3 protein is CASSLAGGPSEQYF. The CDR3 bases are TGTGCCAGCAGCCTGGCGGGGGGGCCGAGCGAGCAGTACTTC.

The V gene is TRBV5-1, the J gene TRBJ2-7; the D is unclear. Germline V gene sequence: CDR1 SGHRS, CDR2 YFSETQ. The length of the CDR3 is 16 residues. Trimming pared 4 bases from V and 0 bases from J, leaving 17 bases between. CDR3 region: CASSLKPVAVSYEQYF. For the CDR3, the DNA is TGCGCCAGCAGCCTAAAACCTGTAGCCGTCTCCTACGAGCAGTACTTC.

The CDR3 nucleotides read TGTGCCAGCAGCTTAGACAGGGCTAACTATGGCTACACCTTC. This sequence encodes CASSLDRANYGYTF. V gene TRBV7-2 combines with J gene TRBJ1-2, with TRBD1 as a possible D gene (6 bases). The CDR3 has 14 amino acids. Trimming pared 1 base from V and 0 bases from J, leaving 6 bases between. Germline CDR1 and CDR2: SGHTA and FQGNSA.

The rearrangement uses TRBV18 and TRBJ1-2; no firm D call. Trimming left V 1 base short and J 3 bases short, with 9 bases between. The CDR3 runs 14 residues. Looked up from germline, CDR1 is KGHSH and CDR2 is LQKENI. The CDR3 sequence: CASSPREGDYGYTF. In nucleotides, the CDR3 is TGTGCCAGCTCACCACGGGAGGGAGACTATGGCTACACCTTC.

This chain links TRBV29-1 with TRBJ1-2, with 7 bases identical to TRBD1. The ends lost 5 bases at V and 1 base at J; junction bases unmatched: 7. This CDR3 spans 14 amino acids. Germline V CDR1 and CDR2: SQVTM, ANQGSEA. The CDR3 DNA follows: TGCAGCGTTTTGACAGGGATGATTAACTATGGCTACACCTTC. Translation gives CSVLTGMINYGYTF.

This chain links TRBV28 with TRBJ1-5; TRBD1 might be the D (5 bases). The CDR3 consists of 14 residues. From germline, CDR1 is MDHEN and CDR2 SYDVKM. The V gene lost 4 bases and the J gene lost 2 bases, with 9 bases spanning the gap. Here the CDR3 reads CASSYRTRNQPQHF. The CDR3 nucleotides read TGTGCCAGCAGTTACAGGACCCGCAATCAGCCCCAGCATTTT. The entire variable domain, with the rest obtained from reference TRBV28 and TRBJ1-5, is as follows: DVKVTQSSRYLVKRTGEKVFLECVQDMDHENMFWYRQDPGLGLRLIYFSYDVKMKEKGDIPEGYSVSREKKERFSLILESASTNQTSMYLCASSYRTRNQPQHFGDGTRLSIL.

The chain couples TRBV19 to TRBJ1-5; D not certain. Germline V gives CDR1 LNHDA, CDR2 SQIVND (reference sequence). Trimming took 1 base from V and 2 from J, leaving 3 bases between them. The CDR3 consists of 13 residues. The CDR3 region has the DNA TGTGCCAGTAGTATAGCTGGCAATCAGCCCCAGCATTTT. Its translation: CASSIAGNQPQHF.

The rearrangement uses TRBV5-1 and TRBJ1-6; maybe TRBD1 (6 bases). The germline CDR1 and CDR2 sequences are SGHRS and YFSETQ. The CDR3 spans 14 residues. V gave up 4 bases and J gave up 13 bases, with 18 bases separating them. CDR3 nucleotides: TGCGCCAGCAGCCCCGGGACACCGAACTCCCCCCTCCACTTT. This translates into CASSPGTPNSPLHF.

This rearrangement joins TRBV27 to TRBJ2-7, with 10 bases matching TRBD1. Trimming took 6 bases from V and 2 from J; bases not matched to a gene: 7. The length of the CDR3 is 15 residues. The germline V gene has CDR1 MNHEY and CDR2 SMNVEV (reference sequence). CDR3 region: CASRQGQGLTYEQYF. CDR3 sequence (DNA): TGTGCCAGCAGACAGGGACAGGGGTTGACCTACGAGCAGTACTTC.

The chain carries TRBV28 and TRBJ1-5; no reliable D call. CDR3 length: 12 amino acids. Trimming removed 8 bases at V and 0 bases at J, with 5 bases between. In germline, CDR1 is MDHEN, CDR2 SYDVKM. CDR3 DNA sequence: TGTGCCAGCTCCGGTAGCAATCAGCCCCAGCATTTT. Residues: CASSGSNQPQHF.

The CDR3 DNA is TGTGCCAGCAGCCCCCGAGGGAGAAGCAATCAGCCCCAGCATTTT. As protein: CASSPRGRSNQPQHF. The rearrangement uses TRBV14 and TRBJ1-5; the D is unclear. Germline values: CDR1 SGHDN, CDR2 FVKESK. Trimming stripped 4 bases from V and 1 base from J, with 11 bases between. CDR3 length: 15 amino acids.

This chain connects TRBV7-8 to TRBJ2-2; 7 bases are a match to TRBD1. Looked up from germline, CDR1 is SGHVS and CDR2 is FQNEAQ. The CDR3 is made up of 18 amino acids. J was trimmed by 3 bases and V by 3 bases; bases with no gene match: 13. Here the CDR3 reads CASSFYSSTGDYTGELFF. The DNA of the CDR3 is TGTGCCAGCAGCTTCTACTCATCCACAGGGGATTACACCGGGGAGCTGTTTTTT.

This clone showed up just once. The V call is TRBV7-2, the J call TRBJ1-2; 8 nucleotides agree with TRBD1. Germline trimming cut 8 bases from V and 7 bases from J; bases unmatched to any gene: 12. The germline CDR1 and CDR2 sequences are SGHTA and FQGNSA. The CDR3 is 14 residues long. The CDR3 reads CASSPRTGIAGYTF. The CDR3 region has the DNA TGTGCCAGCTCCCCCCGGACAGGGATCGCTGGCTACACCTTC. Full variable domain (remainder filled in from reference TRBV7-2 and TRBJ1-2): GAGVSQSPSNKVTEKGKDVELRCDPISGHTALYWYRQSLGQGLEFLIYFQGNSAPDKSGLPSDRFSAERTGGSVSTLTIQRTQQEDSAVYLCASSPRTGIAGYTFGSGTRLTVV.

This sequence joins TRBV5-1 and TRBJ1-4; 10 bases agree with TRBD1. The CDR3 contains 14 residues. Germline values: CDR1 SGHRS, CDR2 YFSETQ. V trimming: 5 bases; J trimming: 7 bases; junction bases outside the gene matches: 5. The CDR3 loop reads CASRDGTGAEKLFF. The CDR3 bases are TGCGCCAGCAGGGACGGGACAGGGGCTGAAAAACTGTTTTTT. Filled out from reference TRBV5-1 and TRBJ1-4, the complete variable domain reads KAGVTQTPRYLIKTRGQQVTLSCSPISGHRSVSWYQQTPGQGLQFLFEYFSETQRNKGNFPGRFSGRQFSNSRSEMNVSTLELGDSALYLCASRDGTGAEKLFFGSGTQLSVL.